This is a list of T cell receptor beta chains from one sample in a study of blood T cell repertoires in COVID-19. The repertoire was sequenced with immunoSEQ multiplex PCR; TCRdb's copy has only in-frame clones and lacks some. The repertoire includes around 100,000 clones, 88% of them detected once, and 5% sits in the top ten. Material: peripheral blood. The receptors stem from a human donor in a cohort sampled during active COVID-19. CDR3s leave out the opening cysteine and the closing phenylalanine or tryptophan. The order of the fields is J gene, V gene, clone size, CDR3 protein. A row's size may be missing; if present it is once, few, many or a size class.

J gene: TRBJ2-7
V gene: TRBV4-1
clone size: -
CDR3 protein: ASSQWGLREQY

J gene: TRBJ1-1
V gene: TRBV6-2/TRBV6-3
clone size: -
CDR3 protein: ASSYFRDRLYTEAF

J gene: TRBJ2-3
V gene: TRBV19
clone size: -
CDR3 protein: ASSKLAGGRPDTQY

J gene: TRBJ1-2
V gene: TRBV7-8
clone size: -
CDR3 protein: ASSLVQGSGYT

J gene: TRBJ2-1
V gene: TRBV27
clone size: -
CDR3 protein: ASSLTGSRYNEQF

J gene: TRBJ1-6
V gene: TRBV11-3
clone size: -
CDR3 protein: ASSPRAGADYNSPLH

J gene: TRBJ1-6
V gene: TRBV6-5
clone size: -
CDR3 protein: ASSYSMGQGNSPLH

J gene: TRBJ2-7
V gene: TRBV9
clone size: -
CDR3 protein: ASSVEQGHTYEQY

J gene: TRBJ1-4
V gene: TRBV5-1
clone size: once
CDR3 protein: ASSSWGRGNEKLF

J gene: TRBJ1-1
V gene: TRBV5-4
clone size: -
CDR3 protein: ASSFSWNTEAF

J gene: TRBJ2-7
V gene: TRBV19
clone size: -
CDR3 protein: ASSPSGGSYEQY

J gene: TRBJ2-7
V gene: TRBV9
clone size: -
CDR3 protein: ASSAVVTGLGEQY

J gene: TRBJ1-1
V gene: TRBV27
clone size: -
CDR3 protein: ASSLRSPRGTEAF

J gene: TRBJ2-1
V gene: TRBV2
clone size: -
CDR3 protein: ASSAPRVAESYNEQF

J gene: TRBJ1-5
V gene: TRBV18
clone size: -
CDR3 protein: ASSGTGGPGNQPQH

J gene: TRBJ1-4
V gene: TRBV5-1
clone size: -
CDR3 protein: ASRKTGLGEKLF

J gene: TRBJ2-1
V gene: TRBV11-3
clone size: -
CDR3 protein: ASSLSVYNEQF

J gene: TRBJ1-5
V gene: TRBV7-2
clone size: -
CDR3 protein: ASSLRQAPYSNQPQH

J gene: TRBJ2-7
V gene: TRBV13
clone size: -
CDR3 protein: ASSLGPGQALYEQY

J gene: TRBJ1-1
V gene: TRBV3-1/TRBV3-2
clone size: many
CDR3 protein: ASSQEVRGWLTEAF

J gene: TRBJ2-3
V gene: TRBV9
clone size: -
CDR3 protein: ASSVVGEGATQY

J gene: TRBJ2-1
V gene: TRBV19
clone size: -
CDR3 protein: ASSIARDWRNNEQF

J gene: TRBJ2-7
V gene: TRBV18
clone size: -
CDR3 protein: ASSPSSGDSNEQY

J gene: TRBJ2-1
V gene: TRBV7-2
clone size: -
CDR3 protein: ASSAGVVSYNEQF

J gene: TRBJ2-1
V gene: TRBV5-1
clone size: -
CDR3 protein: ASSKGSNEQF

J gene: TRBJ2-2
V gene: TRBV7-3
clone size: -
CDR3 protein: ASSFRGTGELF

J gene: TRBJ1-2
V gene: TRBV29-1
clone size: -
CDR3 protein: SVEDLRRGGYT

J gene: TRBJ2-1
V gene: TRBV3-1/TRBV3-2
clone size: -
CDR3 protein: ASSQERVRTGNEQF

J gene: TRBJ1-5
V gene: TRBV27
clone size: -
CDR3 protein: ASSSFPGPQH

J gene: TRBJ2-6
V gene: TRBV6-6
clone size: -
CDR3 protein: ASSPTGPSSGANVLT

J gene: TRBJ1-2
V gene: TRBV2
clone size: once
CDR3 protein: ASSLTVSEGYT

J gene: TRBJ2-2
V gene: TRBV4-3
clone size: -
CDR3 protein: ASSPVLLAVGELF

J gene: TRBJ1-6
V gene: TRBV27
clone size: -
CDR3 protein: ASSIRDSPLH

J gene: TRBJ2-1
V gene: TRBV2
clone size: -
CDR3 protein: ASSAYRGFGNEQF

J gene: TRBJ1-3
V gene: TRBV28
clone size: -
CDR3 protein: ASSIEENTIY

J gene: TRBJ1-5
V gene: TRBV15
clone size: -
CDR3 protein: ATSRDRGGLGQPQH

J gene: TRBJ1-2
V gene: TRBV30
clone size: -
CDR3 protein: AWGSTGGGYGYT

J gene: TRBJ1-5
V gene: TRBV6-5
clone size: -
CDR3 protein: ASRGTGANQPQH

J gene: TRBJ2-7
V gene: TRBV11-2
clone size: -
CDR3 protein: ASSLERTALSEQY

J gene: TRBJ1-6
V gene: TRBV25-1
clone size: -
CDR3 protein: ASSVGPGGSPLH

J gene: TRBJ2-7
V gene: TRBV7-2
clone size: once
CDR3 protein: ASSWDSSYEQY

J gene: TRBJ2-1
V gene: TRBV3-1/TRBV3-2
clone size: -
CDR3 protein: ASSQDTLGLAGSIRNEQF

J gene: TRBJ2-5
V gene: TRBV3-1/TRBV3-2
clone size: -
CDR3 protein: ASSQVASPQETQY

J gene: TRBJ1-2
V gene: TRBV27
clone size: many
CDR3 protein: ASSRQTIGYGYT

J gene: TRBJ2-5
V gene: TRBV6-2/TRBV6-3
clone size: once
CDR3 protein: ASSYDGAGVGREETQY

J gene: TRBJ2-7
V gene: TRBV18
clone size: -
CDR3 protein: ASGPGTGVHEQY

J gene: TRBJ1-1
V gene: TRBV4-1
clone size: -
CDR3 protein: ASSQGQVLEAF

J gene: TRBJ1-5
V gene: TRBV12-3/TRBV12-4
clone size: -
CDR3 protein: ASSFSVNQPQH